A single T cell receptor (beta chain) is shown here with its context. CDR3 length: 13 residues. Trimming took 6 bases from V and 7 from J; bases not matched to a gene: 2. Germline CDR1 reads SQVTM; CDR2 reads ANQGSEA. The time point denotes: patch test 1, 2 weeks after DPC sensitization. The sample's treatment: therapeutic diphenylcyclopropenone sensitization with weekly scalp DPC. At patch-test visits, sampling came before the patch test. The library labeled individual cDNA molecules by adding unique molecular identifiers to them. MiXCR was run by TCRdb on the RACE reads, yielding one entry per CDR3 protein. The data hold approximately 110,000 distinct CDR3 sequences, with roughly 9.6% observed a single time. The record originates from a study of human T cells and chemical hapten exposure. Study at large: Chiefly female patients presented with alopecia areata, totalis or universalis.

The material sequenced was whole blood, taken in connection with sensitization to the hapten diphenylcyclopropenone (DPC). The chain uses TRBV29-1 and TRBJ1-6, with TRBD1 identical over 11 bases. This TCR derives from a woman in her thirties or forties with alopecia areata. Some clones in this sample may be carry-over from other donors' samples. CDR3 DNA: TGCAGCGTAGGGGACAGGGGGAATTCACCCCTCCACTTT. Translation gives CSVGDRGNSPLHF.